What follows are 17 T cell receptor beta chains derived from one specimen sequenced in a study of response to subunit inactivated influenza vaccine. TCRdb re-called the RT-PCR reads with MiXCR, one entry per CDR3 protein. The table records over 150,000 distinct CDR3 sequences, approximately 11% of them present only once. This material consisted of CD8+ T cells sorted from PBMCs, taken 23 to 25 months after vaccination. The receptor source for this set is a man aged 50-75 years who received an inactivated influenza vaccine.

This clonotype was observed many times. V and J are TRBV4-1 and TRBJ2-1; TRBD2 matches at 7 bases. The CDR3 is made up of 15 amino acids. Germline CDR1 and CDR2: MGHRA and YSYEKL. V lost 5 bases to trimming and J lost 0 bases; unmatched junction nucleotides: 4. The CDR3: CASSFRLASYNEQFF. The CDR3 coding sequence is TGCGCCAGCAGCTTTCGACTAGCCTCCTACAATGAGCAGTTCTTC.

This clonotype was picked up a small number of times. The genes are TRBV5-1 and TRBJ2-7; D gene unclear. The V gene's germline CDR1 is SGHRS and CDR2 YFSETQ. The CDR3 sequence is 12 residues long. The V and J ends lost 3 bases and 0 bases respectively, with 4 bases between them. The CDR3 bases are TGCGCCAGCAGCTCTCCCTCCTACGAGCAGTACTTC. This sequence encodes CASSSPSYEQYF.

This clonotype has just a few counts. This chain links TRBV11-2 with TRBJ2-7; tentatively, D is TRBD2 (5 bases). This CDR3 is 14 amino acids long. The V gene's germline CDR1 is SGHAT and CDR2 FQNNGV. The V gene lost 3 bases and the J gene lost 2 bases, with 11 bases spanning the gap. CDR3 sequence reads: CASSFSTGTYEQYF. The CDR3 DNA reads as TGTGCCAGCAGCTTTTCGACGGGGACCTACGAGCAGTACTTC.

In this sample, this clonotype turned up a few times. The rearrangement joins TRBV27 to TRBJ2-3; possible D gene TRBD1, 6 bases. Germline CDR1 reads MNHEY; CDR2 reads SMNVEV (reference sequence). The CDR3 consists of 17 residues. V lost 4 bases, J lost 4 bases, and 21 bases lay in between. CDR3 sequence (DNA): TGTGCCAGCAGTTCAGGTCGGTACGGGGACACGCCAGATACGCAGTATTTT. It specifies CASSSGRYGDTPDTQYF.

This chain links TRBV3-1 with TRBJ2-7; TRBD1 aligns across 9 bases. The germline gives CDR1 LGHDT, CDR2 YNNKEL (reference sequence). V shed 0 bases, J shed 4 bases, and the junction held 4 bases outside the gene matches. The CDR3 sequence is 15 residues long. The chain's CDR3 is CASSQEWTGEYEQYF. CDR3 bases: TGTGCCAGCAGCCAAGAGTGGACAGGGGAATACGAGCAGTACTTC.

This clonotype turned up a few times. In DNA form, the CDR3 reads TGCAGCGTCAGGTCCCCGTCGGACATTCAGTACTTC. Its protein is CSVRSPSDIQYF. The rearrangement links TRBV29-1 to TRBJ2-4; D is undetermined. V dropped 6 bases and J dropped 8 bases, with 14 bases sitting between them. Germline CDR1 reads SQVTM; CDR2 reads ANQGSEA. The CDR3 contains 12 residues.

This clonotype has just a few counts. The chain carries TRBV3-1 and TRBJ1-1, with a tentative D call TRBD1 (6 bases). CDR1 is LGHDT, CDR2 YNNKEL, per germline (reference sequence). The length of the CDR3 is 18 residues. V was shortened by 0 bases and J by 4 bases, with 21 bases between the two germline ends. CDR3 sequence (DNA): TGTGCCAGCAGCCAAGATTATGTACAGGGAGCGCAGGGCACTGAAGCTTTCTTT. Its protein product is CASSQDYVQGAQGTEAFF.

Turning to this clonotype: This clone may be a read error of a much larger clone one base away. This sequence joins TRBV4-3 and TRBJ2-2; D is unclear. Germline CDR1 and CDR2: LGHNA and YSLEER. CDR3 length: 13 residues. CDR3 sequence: CTSSHPSFGELFF. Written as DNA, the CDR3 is TGCACCAGCAGCCACCCCTCATTCGGGGAGCTGTTTTTT.

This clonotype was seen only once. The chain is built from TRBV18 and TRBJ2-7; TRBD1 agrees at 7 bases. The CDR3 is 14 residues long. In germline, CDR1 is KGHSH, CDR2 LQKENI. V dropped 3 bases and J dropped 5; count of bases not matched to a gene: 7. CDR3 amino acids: CASSPLTGMDEQYF. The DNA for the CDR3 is TGTGCCAGCTCACCGTTGACAGGGATGGACGAGCAGTACTTC.

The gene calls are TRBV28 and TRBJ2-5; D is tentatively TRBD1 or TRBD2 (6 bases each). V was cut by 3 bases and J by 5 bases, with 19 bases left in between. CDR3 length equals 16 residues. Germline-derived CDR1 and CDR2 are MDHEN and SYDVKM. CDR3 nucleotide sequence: TGTGCCAGCAGTTTCCCTCTAGGGGGAGGCCGGGAGACCCAGTACTTC. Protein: CASSFPLGGGRETQYF.

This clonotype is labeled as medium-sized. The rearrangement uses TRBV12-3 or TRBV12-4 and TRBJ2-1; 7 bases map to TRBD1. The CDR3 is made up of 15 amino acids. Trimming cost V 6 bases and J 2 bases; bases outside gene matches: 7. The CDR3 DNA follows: TGTGCCAGCAGGGGGGAAGGGGGCGCCTACAATGAGCAGTTCTTC. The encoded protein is CASRGEGGAYNEQFF.

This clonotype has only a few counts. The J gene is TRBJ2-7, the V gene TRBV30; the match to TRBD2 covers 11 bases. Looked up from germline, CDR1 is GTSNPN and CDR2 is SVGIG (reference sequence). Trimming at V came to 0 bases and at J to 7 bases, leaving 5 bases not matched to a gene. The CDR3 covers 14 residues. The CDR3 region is CAWSVLAGGEEQYF. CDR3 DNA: TGTGCCTGGAGTGTCCTAGCGGGGGGTGAAGAGCAGTACTTC.

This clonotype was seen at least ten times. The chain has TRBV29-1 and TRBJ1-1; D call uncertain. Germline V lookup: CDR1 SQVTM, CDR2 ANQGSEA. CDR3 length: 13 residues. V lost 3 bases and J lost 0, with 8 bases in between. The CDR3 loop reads CSVEAGLNTEAFF. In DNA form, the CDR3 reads TGCAGCGTTGAGGCAGGCCTGAACACTGAAGCTTTCTTT.

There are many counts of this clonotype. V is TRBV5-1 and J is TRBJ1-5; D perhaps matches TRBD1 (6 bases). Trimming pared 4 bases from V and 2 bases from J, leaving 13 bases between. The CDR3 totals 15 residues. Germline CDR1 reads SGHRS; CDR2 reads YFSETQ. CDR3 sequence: CASSLIGGGNQPQHF. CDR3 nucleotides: TGCGCCAGCAGCCTCATAGGGGGAGGCAATCAGCCCCAGCATTTT.

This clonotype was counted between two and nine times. The CDR3 nucleotides are TGTGCCAGCAGTATGACCTACGGGGAGCCCCTTTACTACAATGAGCAGTTCTTC. Translating it yields CASSMTYGEPLYYNEQFF. The V call is TRBV27, the J call TRBJ2-1; the D gene is possibly TRBD2 (5 bases). The length of the CDR3 is 18 residues. V dropped 5 bases and J dropped 3 bases, with 23 bases sitting between them. Germline V gene lookup returns CDR1 MNHEY and CDR2 SMNVEV (reference sequence).

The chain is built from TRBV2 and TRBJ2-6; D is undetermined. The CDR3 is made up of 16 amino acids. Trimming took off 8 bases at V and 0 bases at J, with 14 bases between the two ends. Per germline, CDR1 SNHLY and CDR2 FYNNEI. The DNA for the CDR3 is TGTGCCAGCCACTATGACGGACGCTCTGGGGCCAACGTCCTGACTTTC. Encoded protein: CASHYDGRSGANVLTF.

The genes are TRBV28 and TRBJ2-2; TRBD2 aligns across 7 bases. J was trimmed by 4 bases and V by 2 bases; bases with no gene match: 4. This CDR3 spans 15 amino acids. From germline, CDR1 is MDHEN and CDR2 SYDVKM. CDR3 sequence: CASSLGLESTGELFF. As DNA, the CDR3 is TGTGCCAGCAGTTTAGGACTAGAGAGCACCGGGGAGCTGTTTTTT. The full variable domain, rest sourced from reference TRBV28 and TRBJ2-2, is DVKVTQSSRYLVKRTGEKVFLECVQDMDHENMFWYRQDPGLGLRLIYFSYDVKMKEKGDIPEGYSVSREKKERFSLILESASTNQTSMYLCASSLGLESTGELFFGEGSRLTVL.